The subject of this entry is one TCR beta chain. Its antigen is unidentified. The length of the CDR3 is 13 residues. Germline V gives CDR1 ENHRY, CDR2 SYGVKD. These data come from a study of T cells in localized non-small cell lung cancer. Produced via immunoSEQ multiplex PCR; TCRdb's table is partial and in-frame only. Here the sample spans 35,000 to 45,000 clones, around 90% being singletons. Study-level results: There were a median roughly 61 of the top 100 tumor clones appearing in adjacent lung.

The chain recombines TRBV10-3 with TRBJ2-5; weak D call: TRBD2 (7 bases). The receptor comes from a female donor over 55 with stage I lung adenocarcinoma. The sequenced sample was peripheral blood, obtained before any cancer treatment. The CDR3 nucleotides are TGTGCGTCGGGGGGCAGGCTCCAAGAGACCCAGTACTTC. Protein sequence: CASGGRLQETQYF.